This entry lists 30 T cell receptor beta chains sequenced from one sample in a study of response to subunit inactivated influenza vaccine. TCRdb processed the RT-PCR reads anew with MiXCR; each CDR3 protein has one entry. The table records about 780,000 distinct CDR3 sequences, approximately 17% of them present only once. The source material was PBMCs from blood, sampled roughly 5 days after vaccination. The receptors stem from a man in his forties or fifties who received an inactivated influenza vaccine.

This clonotype was counted a few times. DNA of the CDR3: TGTGCCAGCAGCAAGAGGACAGACACCTACGAGCAGTACTTC. It translates to CASSKRTDTYEQYF. The chain joins TRBV7-6 to TRBJ2-7; a possible D gene is TRBD1 (6 bases). This CDR3 is 14 amino acids long. Germline V gene lookup returns CDR1 SGHVS and CDR2 FNYEAQ. V dropped 5 bases and J dropped 2 bases, with 13 bases sitting between them.

CDR3 DNA sequence: TGCAGTGCTACGCCGCGGGGGGTCCCCTCCTACGAGCAGTACTTC. Translated: CSATPRGVPSYEQYF. The rearrangement links TRBV20-1 to TRBJ2-7; 8 nucleotides agree with TRBD2. V shed 4 bases, J shed 0 bases, and the junction held 8 bases outside the gene matches. CDR3 length: 15 residues. Germline loops: CDR1 DFQATT, CDR2 SNEGSKA (reference sequence).

The genes are TRBV20-1 and TRBJ2-2, with 10 positions matching TRBD1. Germline assignment: CDR1 DFQATT and CDR2 SNEGSKA (reference sequence). The CDR3 runs to 14 residues. V lost 5 bases to trimming and J lost 7 bases; unmatched junction nucleotides: 7. The CDR3 reads CSAPRQGAGGELFF. The CDR3 coding sequence is TGCAGTGCTCCCCGACAGGGGGCGGGCGGGGAGCTGTTTTTT.

This clonotype was counted between two and nine times. The chain couples TRBV25-1 to TRBJ2-3; 10 nucleotides line up with TRBD2. CDR3 length: 16 amino acids. V shed 1 base and J 5 bases; nucleotides not matched to a gene: 6. The germline V gene encodes CDR1 MGHDK and CDR2 SYGVNS. The chain's CDR3 is CASSESSGGAQDTQYF. Here the CDR3 DNA reads TGTGCCAGCAGTGAATCTAGCGGGGGAGCACAAGATACGCAGTATTTT.

The sample holds a few counts of this clonotype. The chain links TRBV29-1 to TRBJ1-1; D gene unclear. Trimming shortened V by 4 bases and J by 7 bases, and 10 bases separated the two germline ends. Germline V gives CDR1 SQVTM, CDR2 ANQGSEA. The CDR3 extends over 11 amino acids. The CDR3 is CSVGEEGEAFF. The DNA of the CDR3 is TGCAGCGTTGGAGAGGAGGGTGAAGCTTTCTTT.

This clonotype was picked up a small number of times. The chain joins TRBV5-1 to TRBJ2-5; the match to TRBD2 covers 10 bases. CDR1 is SGHRS and CDR2 is YFSETQ in the germline V gene. The junction had 6 bases not matched to a gene; V was cut back by 4 bases and J by 6 bases. This CDR3 contains 14 residues. The CDR3 protein is CASSVGTSEQTQYF. CDR3 DNA sequence: TGCGCCAGCAGCGTTGGGACTAGCGAACAGACCCAGTACTTC.

The rearrangement links TRBV4-3 to TRBJ2-3; the D gene is possibly TRBD2 (5 bases). The CDR3 consists of 14 residues. CDR1 LGHNA and CDR2 YSLEER come from the germline V gene. V lost 1 base and J 5 bases, leaving 10 bases between the germline ends. CDR3 bases: TGCGCCAGCAGCCAAGTGGACGGAGGAGATACGCAGTATTTT. The encoded protein is CASSQVDGGDTQYF.

This clonotype has just a few counts. This rearrangement joins TRBV10-3 to TRBJ1-1; TRBD1 aligns across 7 bases. The CDR3 sequence is 13 residues long. CDR1 ENHRY and CDR2 SYGVKD come from the germline V gene. Losses at the gene ends were 10 bases for V and 0 bases for J; bases not matched to a gene: 5. CDR3 residues: CATQGQMNTEAFF. CDR3 in DNA: TGTGCCACACAGGGACAGATGAACACTGAAGCTTTCTTT.

This clonotype occurred a few times. The V and J genes are TRBV15 and TRBJ2-5; D perhaps matches TRBD2 (5 bases). The CDR3 has 13 residues. Germline lookup yields CDR1 LNHNV and CDR2 YYDKDF (reference sequence). Trimming took off 2 bases at V and 5 bases at J, with 9 bases between the two ends. The CDR3 region has the DNA TGTGCCACCAGCAGATTAGCGTCGGAGACCCAGTACTTC. Protein product: CATSRLASETQYF.

Of note for this clonotype: The junction shows a germline mismatch at one end, possibly a read error. This rearrangement joins TRBV7-7 to TRBJ1-1; D is unresolved. Germline loops: CDR1 SSHAT, CDR2 FNYEAQ (reference sequence). The CDR3 length is 14 residues. The CDR3 here is CASSPLGSNTEAFF. As DNA, the CDR3 is TGTGCTAGCAGCCCACTGGGATCGAACACTGAAGCTTTCTTT.

This clonotype has only a few counts. This chain joins TRBV6-2 or TRBV6-3 and TRBJ2-7; possible D gene TRBD2, 5 bases. CDR3 length: 14 residues. V lost 5 bases, J lost 7 bases, and 18 bases lay in between. Germline lookup yields CDR1 MNHEY and CDR2 SVGEGT. CDR3 DNA: TGTGCCAGCAGTGCCTTTTTGGATTCGGGGGAGCAGTACTTC. Translating it yields CASSAFLDSGEQYF.

This clonotype showed up many times. The CDR3 is CASTQQARLGGELFF. In nucleotides, the CDR3 is TGTGCCAGCACCCAACAGGCCCGGTTGGGCGGGGAGCTGTTTTTT. The genes are TRBV6-1 and TRBJ2-2, with D perhaps TRBD1 (5 bases). V lost 7 bases and J 7 bases, leaving 19 bases between the germline ends. The CDR3 is 15 amino acids. From germline, CDR1 is MNHNS and CDR2 SASEGT.

At least ten counts were recorded for this clonotype. The CDR3 DNA follows: TGCGCCAGCAGCCAAGAAGTTATTGGAACAGGGGATCAAGAGACCCAGTACTTC. Translation gives CASSQEVIGTGDQETQYF. V usage is TRBV4-3 and J usage is TRBJ2-5, with 7 bases identical to TRBD1. Germline V gene lookup returns CDR1 LGHNA and CDR2 YSLEER. J lost 2 bases, V lost 0 bases, and 12 bases had no gene match. The CDR3 is made up of 18 amino acids.

The V and J genes are TRBV3-1 and TRBJ2-1; D possibly corresponds to TRBD2 (5 bases). This CDR3 region has 16 residues. Germline CDR1 and CDR2: LGHDT and YNNKEL (reference sequence). Trimming took 3 bases from V and 0 from J, leaving 12 bases between them. The CDR3 spells CASSQFLGSSYNEQFF. The DNA of the CDR3 is TGTGCCAGCAGCCAGTTTCTAGGGAGCTCCTACAATGAGCAGTTCTTC.

The chain is built from TRBV4-3 and TRBJ2-6; D may be TRBD1 (6 bases). The V and J ends lost 0 bases and 0 bases respectively, with 9 bases between them. Germline CDR1 LGHNA, CDR2 YSLEER. The length of the CDR3 is 17 residues. CDR3 in DNA: TGCGCCAGCAGCCAAGAACAGGGCAACTCTGGGGCCAACGTCCTGACTTTC. Translated, it gives CASSQEQGNSGANVLTF.

This clonotype has a count of ten or more. This rearrangement joins TRBV4-3 to TRBJ1-2; 8 bases map to TRBD1. CDR3 size: 19 residues. V was pared by 0 bases and J by 4 bases, with 16 bases of the junction left unmatched. The germline V gene encodes CDR1 LGHNA and CDR2 YSLEER. This CDR3 reads CASSQDLPGQGVLSYGYTF. The CDR3 coding sequence is TGCGCCAGCAGCCAAGATCTCCCCGGACAGGGCGTCCTGAGCTATGGCTACACCTTC.

The gene calls are TRBV12-3 or TRBV12-4 and TRBJ2-3; possible D gene TRBD2, 5 bases. V was pared by 5 bases and J by 0 bases, with 15 bases between. The CDR3 loop spans 16 amino acids. CDR3 sequence: CASSPQERVSTDTQYF. Written as DNA, the CDR3 is TGTGCCAGCAGTCCCCAAGAGAGGGTAAGCACAGATACGCAGTATTTT.

This clonotype was seen only a few times. The rearrangement uses TRBV12-3 or TRBV12-4 and TRBJ2-5, with unresolved D. CDR3 length equals 12 residues. The germline V and J ends were trimmed by 1 base and 6 bases, with 6 bases remaining between them. CDR3 bases: TGTGCCAGCAGTTTAGACTTGCAGACCCAGTACTTC. It encodes CASSLDLQTQYF.

The chain combines TRBV4-2 with TRBJ2-6; D tentatively reads TRBD1 or TRBD2 (5 bases each). This CDR3 has 15 residues. CDR1 and CDR2 (germline): LGHNA, YNFKEQ. Trimming took 4 bases from V and 4 from J, leaving 11 bases between them. DNA of the CDR3: TGTGCCAGCAGCCCTCTAGGGACCGGGGCCAACGTCCTGACTTTC. Its protein is CASSPLGTGANVLTF.

The J gene is TRBJ2-7, the V gene TRBV6-2 or TRBV6-3, with D possibly being TRBD1 or TRBD2 (6 bases each). The CDR3 loop spans 18 amino acids. CDR1 is MNHEY and CDR2 is SVGEGT in the germline V gene. The germline V and J ends were trimmed by 2 bases and 4 bases, with 24 bases remaining between them. DNA for the CDR3: TGTGCCAGCAGTTACCTCCAACGGGGGCTGGCCCTCGTGTACGAGCAGTACTTC. Its translation: CASSYLQRGLALVYEQYF.

This clonotype turned up a few times. The chain couples TRBV4-1 to TRBJ2-1, with 13 bases that match TRBD2. This CDR3 region has 15 residues. Germline CDR1 MGHRA, CDR2 YSYEKL. After removal of 4 bases from V and 8 bases from J, the junction contained 5 bases not matched to a gene. CDR3 bases: TGCGCCAGCAGCCTGCGGACTAGCGGGGGTGATGAGCAGTTCTTC. This sequence encodes CASSLRTSGGDEQFF.

This chain connects TRBV20-1 to TRBJ2-7, with 14 bases that match TRBD2. The CDR3 runs 17 residues. Germline V lookup: CDR1 DFQATT, CDR2 SNEGSKA (reference sequence). Trimming at V came to 0 bases and at J to 6 bases, leaving 10 bases not matched to a gene. The DNA of the CDR3 is TGCAGTGCTAGAGATCCCGTGACTAGCGGGAGGGCCATCGAGCAGTACTTC. Amino acid sequence: CSARDPVTSGRAIEQYF.

This clonotype was counted at least ten times. This chain uses TRBV12-3 or TRBV12-4 with TRBJ2-1; D might be TRBD2 (6 bases). Trimming took 6 bases from V and 15 from J, leaving 15 bases between them. The length of the CDR3 is 11 residues. CDR3 residues: CASSQSGSRFF. The DNA for the CDR3 is TGTGCCAGCAGCCAAAGCGGGTCACGGTTCTTC.

The chain combines TRBV10-3 with TRBJ2-2, with D uncertain. The CDR3 spans 12 residues. V shed 5 bases and J shed 6 bases, with 7 bases lying between them. Germline V gene sequence: CDR1 ENHRY, CDR2 SYGVKD. CDR3 DNA sequence: TGTGCCATCAGTCGGACCGCCGGGGAGCTGTTTTTT. It yields the protein CAISRTAGELFF.

This clonotype was observed many times. The chain carries TRBV28 and TRBJ2-1; D gene unclear. The CDR3 covers 13 residues. From germline, CDR1 is MDHEN and CDR2 SYDVKM. Trimming took 3 bases from V and 5 from J, leaving 8 bases between them. The CDR3 protein is CASSFLAHNEQFF. The CDR3 region has the DNA TGTGCCAGCAGTTTCCTCGCCCACAATGAGCAGTTCTTC.

This clonotype was counted a few times. The genes are TRBV20-1 and TRBJ1-1; no definite D call. The CDR3 runs to 16 residues. The V gene's germline CDR1 is DFQATT and CDR2 SNEGSKA (reference sequence). With 0 bases removed from V and 1 base from J, the gap between germline ends came to 15 bases. The CDR3 spells CSARDPGYTENTEAFF. CDR3 DNA sequence: TGCAGTGCTAGAGATCCGGGGTACACAGAGAACACTGAAGCTTTCTTT.

This clonotype is a singleton in its sample. The V gene is TRBV24-1, the J gene TRBJ2-1; the D gene is possibly TRBD2 (6 bases). The germline V gene encodes CDR1 KGHDR and CDR2 SFDVKD. The ends were cut back, 4 bases at V and 4 bases at J, with 28 bases in the middle. CDR3 size: 20 residues. The CDR3: CATSDVTGSLKRADYNEQFF. Here the CDR3 DNA reads TGTGCCACCAGTGACGTTACCGGATCTTTGAAGCGGGCGGATTACAATGAGCAGTTCTTC.

This clonotype was seen many times. The chain employs TRBV5-1 and TRBJ2-5; possible D gene TRBD1, 6 bases. Germline-derived CDR1 and CDR2 are SGHRS and YFSETQ. The CDR3 has 14 residues. V was clipped by 4 bases and J by 1 base, with 11 bases between them. The CDR3 sequence: CASSRTGIQETQYF. CDR3 DNA: TGCGCCAGCAGCCGCACAGGGATCCAAGAGACCCAGTACTTC.

The gene calls are TRBV6-1 and TRBJ2-5; D gene unclear. CDR3 length equals 15 residues. Germline V gene sequence: CDR1 MNHNS, CDR2 SASEGT. With 1 base removed from V and 5 bases from J, the gap between germline ends came to 14 bases. CDR3 sequence: CASSEVGSRAETQYF. The DNA for the CDR3 is TGTGCCAGCAGTGAAGTAGGTAGCCGCGCCGAGACCCAGTACTTC.

This clonotype was observed a handful of times. V gene TRBV6-5 combines with J gene TRBJ2-7; TRBD1 agrees at 8 bases. The germline gives CDR1 MNHEY, CDR2 SVGAGI. Trimming took 4 bases from V and 0 from J; bases not matched to a gene: 2. The CDR3 runs to 14 residues. The CDR3 is CASSWGQASYEQYF. CDR3 nucleotides: TGTGCCAGCAGTTGGGGACAGGCCTCCTACGAGCAGTACTTC.